These 18 T cell receptor beta chains were sequenced from one sample in a study of shared clonotypes between healthy human individuals. Only CD45RO-negative cells positively selected for CCR7 counted as naive CD8 cells, so terminally differentiated effector memory CD45RA+ cells were excluded. TCRdb's table, derived via immunoSEQ multiplex PCR, lists solely in-frame clones and lacks some. The data show roughly 2,000,000 clones, with around 96% seen just once and approximately 1.2% held by the top ten. What was sequenced was naive CD8+ T cells sorted from blood. These receptors all come from a man between 18 and 29 years old in good health.

The chain couples TRBV11-2 to TRBJ2-5, with 14 bases matching TRBD2. Germline V lookup: CDR1 SGHAT, CDR2 FQNNGV. V lost 5 bases to trimming and J lost 5 bases; unmatched junction nucleotides: 7. This CDR3 has 16 amino acids. The CDR3 is CASSPGTSGSWETQYF. The CDR3 region has the DNA TGTGCCAGCAGCCCCGGGACTAGCGGGAGTTGGGAGACCCAGTACTTC.

The chain links TRBV29-1 to TRBJ1-1; no reliable D call. Germline CDR1 is SQVTM and CDR2 is ANQGSEA. V dropped 8 bases and J dropped 2 bases, with 15 bases sitting between them. CDR3 length: 13 residues. CDR3 in DNA: TGCAGCTCACGCCCCACCCCCAACACTGAAGCTTTCTTT. Translation gives CSSRPTPNTEAFF.

This sequence joins TRBV7-2 and TRBJ2-7; D is uncertain. Germline CDR1 and CDR2: SGHTA and FQGNSA. This CDR3 spans 13 amino acids. V was trimmed by 3 bases and J by 2 bases, leaving 8 bases between them. This CDR3 reads CASSFADAYEQYF. CDR3 nucleotide sequence: TGTGCCAGCAGCTTTGCGGACGCCTACGAGCAGTACTTC. Using reference TRBV7-2 and TRBJ2-7 for the parts outside the CDR3, the full variable domain is GAGVSQSPSNKVTEKGKDVELRCDPISGHTALYWYRQSLGQGLEFLIYFQGNSAPDKSGLPSDRFSAERTGGSVSTLTIQRTQQEDSAVYLCASSFADAYEQYFGPGTRLTVT.

This chain joins TRBV27 and TRBJ1-6; TRBD1 aligns across 8 bases. CDR1 and CDR2 from the germline V gene are MNHEY and SMNVEV (reference sequence). This CDR3 has 15 amino acids. The trim removed 7 bases at V and 9 bases at J, leaving 11 bases unmatched. The CDR3: CASTPTGQGFSPLHF. DNA for the CDR3: TGTGCCAGCACCCCCACAGGACAGGGTTTTTCACCCCTCCACTTT.

This chain joins TRBV6-5 and TRBJ2-7; D call uncertain. The CDR3 has 8 residues. Germline CDR1 and CDR2: MNHEY and SVGAGI. V gave up 8 bases and J gave up 6 bases, with 2 bases separating them. CDR3 coding DNA: TGTGCCAGCGGCGAGCAGTACTTC. Amino acid sequence: CASGEQYF.

Note on this clone: Different DNA sequences within this sample yield the same CDR3. The gene calls are TRBV7-9 and TRBJ2-1; 14 bases are shared with TRBD2. The CDR3 is 15 residues long. After removal of 4 bases from V and 8 bases from J, the junction contained 4 bases not matched to a gene. Germline V CDR1 and CDR2: SEHNR, FQNEAQ (reference sequence). The CDR3: CASSSGLAGEDEQFF. The CDR3, as DNA: TGTGCCAGCAGCTCGGGACTAGCGGGGGAGGATGAGCAGTTCTTC.

This chain joins TRBV4-1 and TRBJ1-5; D is unresolved. V lost 0 bases, J lost 7 bases, and 10 bases lay in between. Germline CDR1 MGHRA, CDR2 YSYEKL. This CDR3 has 14 residues. CDR3 bases: TGCGCCAGCAGCCAAGAAGGGTTCGGGCAGCCCCAGCATTTT. Its translation is CASSQEGFGQPQHF.

V gene TRBV5-4 combines with J gene TRBJ2-5; D ambiguous. Looked up from germline, CDR1 is SGHNT and CDR2 is YYREEE (reference sequence). V lost 1 base, J lost 5 bases, and 9 bases lay in between. The CDR3 contains 13 residues. The CDR3 region has the DNA TGTGCCAGCAGCTTGTGGCCCACGGAGACCCAGTACTTC. This gives the protein CASSLWPTETQYF.

The V gene is TRBV7-9, the J gene TRBJ2-7, with 7 bases that match TRBD1. The CDR3 covers 14 residues. The J segment lost 7 bases and the V segment lost 4 bases, leaving 10 bases of the junction unmatched. Looked up from germline, CDR1 is SEHNR and CDR2 is FQNEAQ (reference sequence). CDR3 sequence reads: CASSSTTGMGEQYF. CDR3 nucleotides: TGTGCCAGCAGCTCTACGACAGGGATGGGTGAGCAGTACTTC.

The V call is TRBV11-2, the J call TRBJ2-4, with TRBD2 identical over 13 bases. CDR3 length: 16 amino acids. Germline loops: CDR1 SGHAT, CDR2 FQNNGV. The V segment lost 1 base and the J segment 8 bases; nucleotides outside the gene matches: 5. The CDR3 sequence: CASSLGTSGRLDIQYF. The CDR3 coding sequence is TGTGCCAGCAGCTTAGGGACTAGCGGGAGACTGGACATTCAGTACTTC.

This clone has a single count. The chain carries TRBV28 and TRBJ1-6; 8 bases map to TRBD1. This CDR3 is built from 18 residues. V was pared by 4 bases and J by 0 bases, with 8 bases of the junction left unmatched. In germline, CDR1 is MDHEN, CDR2 SYDVKM. CDR3 sequence: CASSSAGGLSSYNSPLHF. CDR3 in DNA: TGTGCCAGCAGTTCGGCAGGGGGCTTAAGCTCCTATAATTCACCCCTCCACTTT.

The genes are TRBV19 and TRBJ2-3; 8 nucleotides match TRBD2. Germline values: CDR1 LNHDA, CDR2 SQIVND (reference sequence). This CDR3 has 13 amino acids. V shed 3 bases and J 6 bases; nucleotides not matched to a gene: 2. Here the CDR3 DNA reads TGTGCCAGTAGTATCGGGGGGGAGGATACGCAGTATTTT. Amino acid sequence: CASSIGGEDTQYF.

This chain connects TRBV10-3 to TRBJ1-1; TRBD1 aligns across 7 bases. The length of the CDR3 is 13 residues. The germline V gene has CDR1 ENHRY and CDR2 SYGVKD. J gave up 4 bases and V 8 bases, and 7 bases lay outside the gene matches. This CDR3 is CAIGGQQSTEAFF. CDR3 bases: TGTGCCATCGGGGGACAGCAATCCACTGAAGCTTTCTTT.

The chain links TRBV18 to TRBJ2-1; a possible D gene is TRBD2 (6 bases). This CDR3 spans 16 amino acids. Germline V gives CDR1 KGHSH, CDR2 LQKENI. Trimming removed 2 bases at V and 4 bases at J, with 15 bases between. CDR3 bases: TGTGCCAGCTCACCAGACACGGGAGCCCGGTACAATGAGCAGTTCTTC. Translating it yields CASSPDTGARYNEQFF.

This clone was seen a single time. The chain carries TRBV27 and TRBJ2-4; D possibly uses TRBD1 or TRBD2 (5 bases each). Deletions cut 0 bases from V and 2 bases from J, with 17 bases between. Per the germline V gene, CDR1 is MNHEY and CDR2 is SMNVEV (reference sequence). CDR3 size: 18 residues. The CDR3 nucleotides are TGTGCCAGCAGTTTATCTCGAGGGGCTGGTGCAACCAAAAACATTCAGTACTTC. As protein: CASSLSRGAGATKNIQYF.

V gene TRBV7-9 combines with J gene TRBJ1-1, with 7 bases identical to TRBD1. V was pared by 8 bases and J by 1 base, with 4 bases of the junction left unmatched. Looked up from germline, CDR1 is SEHNR and CDR2 is FQNEAQ (reference sequence). CDR3 length: 13 amino acids. The CDR3 sequence is CASFRQGNTEAFF. The CDR3 bases are TGTGCCAGCTTTAGACAGGGGAACACTGAAGCTTTCTTT. The full variable domain, in which reference TRBV7-9 and TRBJ1-1 provide the parts outside the CDR3, is DTGVSQNPRHKITKRGQNVTFRCDPISEHNRLYWYRQTLGQGPEFLTYFQNEAQLEKSRLLSDRFSAERPKGSFSTLEIQRTEQGDSAMYLCASFRQGNTEAFFGQGTRLTVV.

V gene TRBV7-9 combines with J gene TRBJ2-7, with unresolved D. Trimming removed 1 base at V and 6 bases at J, with 16 bases between. CDR1 SEHNR and CDR2 FQNEAQ come from the germline V gene (reference sequence). This CDR3 spans 15 amino acids. The CDR3 DNA reads TGTGCCAGCAGCTTAGACTACAGCGCGCCCCCCGAGCAGTACTTC. As protein: CASSLDYSAPPEQYF.

This rearrangement joins TRBV11-1 to TRBJ2-7; D remains ambiguous. Germline assignment: CDR1 SGHAT and CDR2 FQDESV (reference sequence). V was cut by 3 bases and J by 5 bases, with 14 bases left in between. This CDR3 region has 14 residues. The CDR3 sequence: CASSLTEDLNEQYF. The DNA for the CDR3 is TGTGCCAGCAGCTTGACCGAAGATCTGAACGAGCAGTACTTC.